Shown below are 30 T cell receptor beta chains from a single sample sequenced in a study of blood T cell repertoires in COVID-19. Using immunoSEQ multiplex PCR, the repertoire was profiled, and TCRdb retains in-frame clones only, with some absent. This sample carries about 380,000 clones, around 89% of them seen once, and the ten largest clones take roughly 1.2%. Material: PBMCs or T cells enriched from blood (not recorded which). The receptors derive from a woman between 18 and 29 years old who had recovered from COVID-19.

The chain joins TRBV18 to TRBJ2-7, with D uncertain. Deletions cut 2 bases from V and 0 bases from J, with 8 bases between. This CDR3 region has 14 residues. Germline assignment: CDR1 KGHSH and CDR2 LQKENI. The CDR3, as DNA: TGTGCCAGCTCACCAGTGGGCAGCTCCTACGAGCAGTACTTC. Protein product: CASSPVGSSYEQYF. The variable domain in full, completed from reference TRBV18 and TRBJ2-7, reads NAGVMQNPRHLVRRRGQEARLRCSPMKGHSHVYWYRQLPEEGLKFMVYLQKENIIDESGMPKERFSAEFPKEGPSILRIQQVVRGDSAAYFCASSPVGSSYEQYFGPGTRLTVT.

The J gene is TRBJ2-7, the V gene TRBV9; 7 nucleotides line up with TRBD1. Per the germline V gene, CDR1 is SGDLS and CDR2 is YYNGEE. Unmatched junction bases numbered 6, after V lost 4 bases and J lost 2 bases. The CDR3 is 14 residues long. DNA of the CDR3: TGTGCCAGCAGCCCCGGACAGGCCGCCTACGAGCAGTACTTC. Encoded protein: CASSPGQAAYEQYF.

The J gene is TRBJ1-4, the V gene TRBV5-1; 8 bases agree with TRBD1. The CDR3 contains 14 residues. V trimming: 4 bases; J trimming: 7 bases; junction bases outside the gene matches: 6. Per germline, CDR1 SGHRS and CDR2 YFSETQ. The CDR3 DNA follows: TGCGCCAGCAGCCCAGGGGGCGCGGGTGAAAAACTGTTTTTT. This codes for CASSPGGAGEKLFF.

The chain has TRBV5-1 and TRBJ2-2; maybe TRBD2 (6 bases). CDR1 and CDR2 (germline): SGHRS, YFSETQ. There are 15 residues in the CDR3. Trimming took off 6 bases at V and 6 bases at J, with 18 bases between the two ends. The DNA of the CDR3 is TGCGCCAGCAACACAGGTCGCGGAGGGGCCGGGGAGCTGTTTTTT. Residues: CASNTGRGGAGELFF. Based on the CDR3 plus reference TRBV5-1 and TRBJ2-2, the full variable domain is KAGVTQTPRYLIKTRGQQVTLSCSPISGHRSVSWYQQTPGQGLQFLFEYFSETQRNKGNFPGRFSGRQFSNSRSEMNVSTLELGDSALYLCASNTGRGGAGELFFGEGSRLTVL.

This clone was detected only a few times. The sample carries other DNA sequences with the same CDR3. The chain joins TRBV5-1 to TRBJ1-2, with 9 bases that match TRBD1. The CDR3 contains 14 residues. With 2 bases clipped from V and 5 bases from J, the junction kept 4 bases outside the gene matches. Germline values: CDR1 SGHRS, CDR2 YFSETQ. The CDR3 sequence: CASSFTGGGYGYTF. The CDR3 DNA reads TGCGCCAGCAGCTTTACAGGGGGCGGTTATGGCTACACCTTC.

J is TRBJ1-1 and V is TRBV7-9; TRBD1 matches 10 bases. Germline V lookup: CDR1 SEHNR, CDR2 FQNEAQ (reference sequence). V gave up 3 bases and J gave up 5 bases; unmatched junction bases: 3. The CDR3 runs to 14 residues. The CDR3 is CASSLTGGFTEAFF. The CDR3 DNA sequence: TGTGCCAGCAGCTTGACAGGGGGCTTTACTGAAGCTTTCTTT. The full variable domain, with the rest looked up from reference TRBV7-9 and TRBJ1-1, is DTGVSQNPRHKITKRGQNVTFRCDPISEHNRLYWYRQTLGQGPEFLTYFQNEAQLEKSRLLSDRFSAERPKGSFSTLEIQRTEQGDSAMYLCASSLTGGFTEAFFGQGTRLTVV.

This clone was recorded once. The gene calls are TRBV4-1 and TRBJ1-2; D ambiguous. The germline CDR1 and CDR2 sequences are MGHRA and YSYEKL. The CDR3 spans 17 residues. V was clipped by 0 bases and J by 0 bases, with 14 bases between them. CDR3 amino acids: CASSQDRLSVANYGYTF. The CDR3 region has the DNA TGCGCCAGCAGCCAAGATCGGCTAAGCGTAGCTAACTATGGCTACACCTTC.

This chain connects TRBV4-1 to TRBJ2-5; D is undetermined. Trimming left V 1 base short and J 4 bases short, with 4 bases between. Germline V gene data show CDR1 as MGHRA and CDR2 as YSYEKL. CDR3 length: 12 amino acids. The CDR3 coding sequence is TGCGCCAGCAGCCAAGGGAGAGAGACCCAGTACTTC. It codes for CASSQGRETQYF.

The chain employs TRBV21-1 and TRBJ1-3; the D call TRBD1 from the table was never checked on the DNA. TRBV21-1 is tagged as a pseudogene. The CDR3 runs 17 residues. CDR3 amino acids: CASSGVFRGQIGNTIYF. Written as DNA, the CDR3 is TGTGCCAGCAGCGGGGTTTTTCGGGGACAAATTGGAAACACCATATATTTT.

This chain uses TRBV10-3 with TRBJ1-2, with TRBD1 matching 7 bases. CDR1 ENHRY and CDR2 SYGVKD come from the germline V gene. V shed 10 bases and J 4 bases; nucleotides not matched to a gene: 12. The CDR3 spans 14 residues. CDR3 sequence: CATPRGSQGYGYTF. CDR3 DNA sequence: TGTGCCACTCCCAGGGGGTCGCAAGGCTATGGCTACACCTTC.

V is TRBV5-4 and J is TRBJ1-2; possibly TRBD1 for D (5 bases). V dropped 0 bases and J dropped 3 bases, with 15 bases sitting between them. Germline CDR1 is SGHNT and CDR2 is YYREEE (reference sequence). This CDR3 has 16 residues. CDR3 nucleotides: TGTGCCAGCAGCTTGGTGCACGCGGGAGGGGACTATGGCTACACCTTC. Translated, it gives CASSLVHAGGDYGYTF. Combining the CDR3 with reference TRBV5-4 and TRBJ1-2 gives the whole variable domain ETGVTQSPTHLIKTRGQQVTLRCSSQSGHNTVSWYQQALGQGPQFIFQYYREEENGRGNFPPRFSGLQFPNYSSELNVNALELDDSALYLCASSLVHAGGDYGYTFGSGTRLTVV.

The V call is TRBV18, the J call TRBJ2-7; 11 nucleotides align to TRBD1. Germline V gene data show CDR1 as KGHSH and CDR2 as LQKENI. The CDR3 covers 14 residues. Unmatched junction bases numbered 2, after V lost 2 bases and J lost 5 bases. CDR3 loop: CASSPGQGANEQYF. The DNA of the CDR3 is TGTGCCAGCTCACCAGGACAGGGGGCCAACGAGCAGTACTTC.

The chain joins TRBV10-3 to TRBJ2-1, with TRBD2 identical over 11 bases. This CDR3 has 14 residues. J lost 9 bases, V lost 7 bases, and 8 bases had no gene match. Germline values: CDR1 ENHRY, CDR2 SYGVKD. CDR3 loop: CAITNSGGALEQFF. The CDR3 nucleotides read TGTGCCATCACCAATAGCGGGGGGGCCCTTGAGCAGTTCTTC.

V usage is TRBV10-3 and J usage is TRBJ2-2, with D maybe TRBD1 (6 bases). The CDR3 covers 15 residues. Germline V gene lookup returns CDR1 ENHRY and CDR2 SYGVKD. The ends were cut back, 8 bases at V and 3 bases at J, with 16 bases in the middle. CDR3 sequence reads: CAISGGQRHTGELFF. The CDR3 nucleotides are TGTGCCATCTCGGGCGGACAGAGACACACCGGGGAGCTGTTTTTT.

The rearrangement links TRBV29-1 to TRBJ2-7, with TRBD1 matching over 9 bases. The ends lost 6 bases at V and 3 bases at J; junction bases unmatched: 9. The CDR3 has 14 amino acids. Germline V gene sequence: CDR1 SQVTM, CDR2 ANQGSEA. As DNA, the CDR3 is TGCAGCGTCGCAGGGGGACAGGGCGGCTACGAGCAGTACTTC. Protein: CSVAGGQGGYEQYF.

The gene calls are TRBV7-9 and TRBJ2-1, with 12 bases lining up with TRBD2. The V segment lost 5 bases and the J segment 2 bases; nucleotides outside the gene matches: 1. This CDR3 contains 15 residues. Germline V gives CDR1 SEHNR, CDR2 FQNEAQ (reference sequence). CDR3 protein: CASSPSGGAYNEQFF. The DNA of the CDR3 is TGTGCCAGCAGCCCTAGCGGGGGGGCCTACAATGAGCAGTTCTTC.

The CDR3 nucleotides read TGTGCCACCAGCAGAGATACAGGGGGCAATTCACCCCTCCACTTT. Translating it yields CATSRDTGGNSPLHF. The rearrangement joins TRBV15 to TRBJ1-6, with 9 bases identical to TRBD1. The CDR3 has 15 residues. With 0 bases clipped from V and 7 bases from J, the junction kept 1 base outside the gene matches. Looked up from germline, CDR1 is LNHNV and CDR2 is YYDKDF (reference sequence).

CDR3 DNA: TGTGCCTGGAGAAACACGCCGGGACAGGGGACGGGAAACACCATATATTTT. Its translation is CAWRNTPGQGTGNTIYF. This sequence joins TRBV30 and TRBJ1-3; 10 bases map to TRBD1. With V trimmed by 3 bases and J by 4 bases, 12 bases remained unmatched. This CDR3 is built from 17 residues. Germline CDR1 is GTSNPN and CDR2 is SVGIG (reference sequence).

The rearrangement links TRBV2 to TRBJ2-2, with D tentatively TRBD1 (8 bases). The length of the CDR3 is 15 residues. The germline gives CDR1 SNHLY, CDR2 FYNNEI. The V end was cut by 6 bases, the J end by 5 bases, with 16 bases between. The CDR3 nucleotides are TGTGCCAGCAGCATACAGGGGGGGAGAACCGGGGAGCTGTTTTTT. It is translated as CASSIQGGRTGELFF.

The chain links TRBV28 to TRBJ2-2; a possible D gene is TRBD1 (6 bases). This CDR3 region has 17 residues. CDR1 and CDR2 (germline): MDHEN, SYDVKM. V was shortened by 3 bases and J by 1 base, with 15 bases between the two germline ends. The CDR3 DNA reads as TGTGCCAGCAGTTTCCACAGGGTCCGGAGGAACACCGGGGAGCTGTTTTTT. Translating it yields CASSFHRVRRNTGELFF.

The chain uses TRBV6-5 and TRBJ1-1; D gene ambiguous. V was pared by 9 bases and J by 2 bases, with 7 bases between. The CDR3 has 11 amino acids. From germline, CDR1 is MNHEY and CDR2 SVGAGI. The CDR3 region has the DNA TGTGCCAGTTATCTTAACACTGAAGCTTTCTTT. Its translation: CASYLNTEAFF.

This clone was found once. CDR3 amino acids: CASSLGAEQYF. The DNA for the CDR3 is TGTGCCAGCAGTTTGGGGGCCGAGCAGTACTTC. This chain connects TRBV12-3 or TRBV12-4 to TRBJ2-7; TRBD1 is a possible D gene (6 bases). V was trimmed by 3 bases and J by 6 bases, leaving 6 bases between them. The CDR3 has 11 amino acids.

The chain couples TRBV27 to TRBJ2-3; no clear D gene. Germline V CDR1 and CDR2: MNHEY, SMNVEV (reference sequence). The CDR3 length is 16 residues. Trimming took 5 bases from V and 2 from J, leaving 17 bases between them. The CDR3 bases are TGTGCCAGCAGTCCGAGCCCTTACTTGAACACAGATACGCAGTATTTT. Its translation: CASSPSPYLNTDTQYF.

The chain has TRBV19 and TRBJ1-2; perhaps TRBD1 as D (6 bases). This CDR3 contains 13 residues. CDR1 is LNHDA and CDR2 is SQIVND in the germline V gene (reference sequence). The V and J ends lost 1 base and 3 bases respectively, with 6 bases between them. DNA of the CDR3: TGTGCCAGTAGTATAGCAGGGGACTATGGCTACACCTTC. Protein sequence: CASSIAGDYGYTF.

CDR3 in DNA: TGTGCCAGCAGCCAGGCGGACACCTACACCGGGGAGCTGTTTTTT. Translating it yields CASSQADTYTGELFF. The chain carries TRBV3-1 (or the pseudogene TRBV3-2) and TRBJ2-2, with D perhaps TRBD1 (5 bases). V was shortened by 3 bases and J by 3 bases, with 11 bases between the two germline ends. CDR3 length: 15 amino acids. Per germline, CDR1 LGHDT and CDR2 YNNKEL (reference sequence).

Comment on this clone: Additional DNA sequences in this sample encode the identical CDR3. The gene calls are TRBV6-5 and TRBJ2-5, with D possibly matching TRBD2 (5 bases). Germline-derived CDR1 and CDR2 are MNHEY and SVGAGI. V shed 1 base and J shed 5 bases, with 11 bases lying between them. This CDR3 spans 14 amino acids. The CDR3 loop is CASSYYGVRETQYF. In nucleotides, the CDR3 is TGTGCCAGCAGTTACTACGGGGTCAGGGAGACCCAGTACTTC.

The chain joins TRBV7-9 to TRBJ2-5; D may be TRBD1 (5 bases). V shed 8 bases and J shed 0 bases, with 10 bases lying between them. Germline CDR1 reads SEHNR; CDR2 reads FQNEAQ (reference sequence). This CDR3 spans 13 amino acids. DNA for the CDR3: TGTGCCAGCCGCCCAGGGAACCAAGAGACCCAGTACTTC. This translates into CASRPGNQETQYF.

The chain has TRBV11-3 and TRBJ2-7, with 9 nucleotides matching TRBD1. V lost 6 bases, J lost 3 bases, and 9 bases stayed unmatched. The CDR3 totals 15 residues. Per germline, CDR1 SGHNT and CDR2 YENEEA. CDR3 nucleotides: TGTGCCAGCAGTGCGCCGGGACAGGGTCGCTACGAGCAGTACTTC. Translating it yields CASSAPGQGRYEQYF.

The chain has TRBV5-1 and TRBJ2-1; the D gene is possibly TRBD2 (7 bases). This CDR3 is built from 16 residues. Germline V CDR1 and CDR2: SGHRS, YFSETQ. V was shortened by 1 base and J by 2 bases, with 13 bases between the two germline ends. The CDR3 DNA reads TGCGCCAGCAGCTTGACCGGGGGGCTCACCTACAATGAGCAGTTCTTC. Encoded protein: CASSLTGGLTYNEQFF.

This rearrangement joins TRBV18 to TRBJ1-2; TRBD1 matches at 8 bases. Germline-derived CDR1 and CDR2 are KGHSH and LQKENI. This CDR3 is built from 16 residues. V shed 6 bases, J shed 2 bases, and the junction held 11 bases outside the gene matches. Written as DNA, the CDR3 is TGTGCCAGCTCGCGATCCGGGACAGGCCTAAACTATGGCTACACCTTC. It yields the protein CASSRSGTGLNYGYTF.